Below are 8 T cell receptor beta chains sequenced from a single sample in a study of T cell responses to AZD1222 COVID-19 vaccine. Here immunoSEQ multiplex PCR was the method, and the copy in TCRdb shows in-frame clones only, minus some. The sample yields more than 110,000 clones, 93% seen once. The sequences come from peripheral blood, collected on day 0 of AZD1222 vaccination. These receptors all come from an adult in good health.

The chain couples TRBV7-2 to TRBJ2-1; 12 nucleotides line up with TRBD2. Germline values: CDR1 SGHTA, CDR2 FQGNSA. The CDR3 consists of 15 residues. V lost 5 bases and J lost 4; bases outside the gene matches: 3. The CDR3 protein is CASSPLAGGYNEQFF. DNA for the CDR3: TGTGCCAGCAGCCCTCTAGCGGGGGGGTACAATGAGCAGTTCTTC.

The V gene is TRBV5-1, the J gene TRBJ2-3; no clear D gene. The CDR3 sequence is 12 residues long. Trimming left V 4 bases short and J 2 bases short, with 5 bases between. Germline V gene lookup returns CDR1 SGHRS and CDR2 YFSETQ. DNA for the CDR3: TGCGCCAGCAGCCTGTCCACAGATACGCAGTATTTT. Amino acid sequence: CASSLSTDTQYF.

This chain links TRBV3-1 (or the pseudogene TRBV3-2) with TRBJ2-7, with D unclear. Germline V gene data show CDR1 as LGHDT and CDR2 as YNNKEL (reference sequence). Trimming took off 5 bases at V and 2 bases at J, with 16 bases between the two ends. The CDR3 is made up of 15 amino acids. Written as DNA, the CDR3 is TGTGCCAGCAGCTCGACCCTCTCTAGAGCCTACGAGCAGTACTTC. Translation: CASSSTLSRAYEQYF.

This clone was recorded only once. The CDR3: CASSPSDFNQPQHF. The CDR3 DNA is TGTGCCAGCTCACCGTCGGATTTCAATCAGCCCCAGCATTTT. This chain joins TRBV18 and TRBJ1-5; D ambiguous. The CDR3 spans 14 residues. Germline V gene lookup returns CDR1 KGHSH and CDR2 LQKENI. The V end lost 3 bases, the J end lost 3 bases, and 9 bases lay between the germline ends.

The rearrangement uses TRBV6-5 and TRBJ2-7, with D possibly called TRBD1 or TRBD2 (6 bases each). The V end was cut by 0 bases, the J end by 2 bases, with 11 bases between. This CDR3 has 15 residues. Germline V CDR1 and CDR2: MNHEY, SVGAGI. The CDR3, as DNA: TGTGCCAGCAGTTACTCGAGTGGGGGGCCCTACGAGCAGTACTTC. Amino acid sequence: CASSYSSGGPYEQYF.

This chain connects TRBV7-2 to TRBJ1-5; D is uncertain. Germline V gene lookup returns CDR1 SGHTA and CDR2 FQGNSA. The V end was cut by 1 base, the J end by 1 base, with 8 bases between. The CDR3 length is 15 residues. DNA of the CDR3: TGTGCCAGCAGCTTAGATCTAGCCAGCAATCAGCCCCAGCATTTT. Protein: CASSLDLASNQPQHF.

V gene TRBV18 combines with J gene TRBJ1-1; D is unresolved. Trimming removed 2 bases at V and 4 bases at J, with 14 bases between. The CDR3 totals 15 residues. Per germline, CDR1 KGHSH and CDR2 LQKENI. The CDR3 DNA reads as TGTGCCAGCTCACCAGAGGGTAGTAGTGGCACTGAAGCTTTCTTT. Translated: CASSPEGSSGTEAFF.

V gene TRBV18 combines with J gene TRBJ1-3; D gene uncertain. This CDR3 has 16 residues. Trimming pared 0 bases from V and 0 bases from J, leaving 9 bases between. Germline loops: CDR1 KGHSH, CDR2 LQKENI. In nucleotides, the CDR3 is TGTGCCAGCTCACCACCGAACGGATTCTCTGGAAACACCATATATTTT. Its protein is CASSPPNGFSGNTIYF. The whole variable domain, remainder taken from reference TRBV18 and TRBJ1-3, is NAGVMQNPRHLVRRRGQEARLRCSPMKGHSHVYWYRQLPEEGLKFMVYLQKENIIDESGMPKERFSAEFPKEGPSILRIQQVVRGDSAAYFCASSPPNGFSGNTIYFGEGSWLTVV.